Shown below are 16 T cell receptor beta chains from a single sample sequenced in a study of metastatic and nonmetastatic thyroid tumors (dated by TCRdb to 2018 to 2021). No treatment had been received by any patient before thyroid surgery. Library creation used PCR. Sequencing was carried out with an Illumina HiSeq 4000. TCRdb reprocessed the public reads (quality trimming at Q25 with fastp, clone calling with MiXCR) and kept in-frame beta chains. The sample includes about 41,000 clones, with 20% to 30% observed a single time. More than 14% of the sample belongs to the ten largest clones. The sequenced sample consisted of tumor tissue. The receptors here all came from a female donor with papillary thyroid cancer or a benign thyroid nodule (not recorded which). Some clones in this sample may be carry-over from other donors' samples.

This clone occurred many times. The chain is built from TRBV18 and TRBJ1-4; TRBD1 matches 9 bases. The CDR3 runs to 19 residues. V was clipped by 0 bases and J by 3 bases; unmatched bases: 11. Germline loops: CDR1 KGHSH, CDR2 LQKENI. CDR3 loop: CASSPPVGEQGAANEKLFF. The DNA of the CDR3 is TGTGCCAGCTCACCACCGGTGGGAGAACAGGGGGCAGCTAATGAAAAACTGTTTTTT.

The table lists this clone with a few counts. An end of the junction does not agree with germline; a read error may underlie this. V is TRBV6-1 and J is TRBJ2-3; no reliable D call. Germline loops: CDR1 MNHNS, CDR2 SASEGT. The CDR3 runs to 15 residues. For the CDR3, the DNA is TGTGCCAGCAGTTCCGCGTTTGCCGGCACAGATACTCAGTATTTT. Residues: CASSSAFAGTDTQYF.

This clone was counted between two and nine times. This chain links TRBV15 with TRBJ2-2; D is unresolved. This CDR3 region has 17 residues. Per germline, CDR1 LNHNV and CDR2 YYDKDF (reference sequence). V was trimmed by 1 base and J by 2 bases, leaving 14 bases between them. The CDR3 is CATSRASAARNTGELFF. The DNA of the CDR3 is TGTGCCACCAGCAGAGCGTCGGCAGCTCGTAACACCGGGGAGCTGTTTTTT.

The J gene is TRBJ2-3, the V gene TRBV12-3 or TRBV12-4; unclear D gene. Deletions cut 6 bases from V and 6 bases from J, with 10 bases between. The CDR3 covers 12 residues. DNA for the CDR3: TGTGCCAGCAGCCGAGGTGGGGATACGCAGTATTTT. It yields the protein CASSRGGDTQYF.

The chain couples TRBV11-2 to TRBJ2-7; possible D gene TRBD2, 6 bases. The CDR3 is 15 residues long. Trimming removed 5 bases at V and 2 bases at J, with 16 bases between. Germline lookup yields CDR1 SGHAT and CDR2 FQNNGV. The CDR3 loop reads CASSPPGLFPYEQYF. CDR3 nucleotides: TGTGCCAGCAGCCCCCCGGGACTTTTCCCCTACGAGCAGTACTTC.

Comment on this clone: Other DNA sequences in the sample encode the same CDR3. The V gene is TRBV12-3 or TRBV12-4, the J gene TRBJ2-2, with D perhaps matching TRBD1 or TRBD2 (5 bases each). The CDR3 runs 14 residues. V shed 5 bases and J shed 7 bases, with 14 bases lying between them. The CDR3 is CASSREGLGGELFF. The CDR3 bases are TGTGCCAGCAGTAGAGAGGGGTTGGGCGGGGAGCTGTTTTTT.

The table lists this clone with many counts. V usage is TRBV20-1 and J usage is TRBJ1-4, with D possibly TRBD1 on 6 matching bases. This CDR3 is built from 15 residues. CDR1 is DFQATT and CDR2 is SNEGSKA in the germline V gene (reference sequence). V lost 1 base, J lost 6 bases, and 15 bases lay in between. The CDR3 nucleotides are TGCAGTGCTAGAGCCCGGGACATCGCCTATGAAAAACTGTTTTTT. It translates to CSARARDIAYEKLFF.

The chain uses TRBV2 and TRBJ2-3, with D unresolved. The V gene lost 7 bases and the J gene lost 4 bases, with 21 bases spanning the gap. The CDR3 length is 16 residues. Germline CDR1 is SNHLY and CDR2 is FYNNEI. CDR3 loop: CASISHSGWQADTQYF. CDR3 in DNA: TGTGCCAGCATTTCTCACAGTGGATGGCAGGCAGATACGCAGTATTTT.

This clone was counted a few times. Written as DNA, the CDR3 is TGTGCCAGCAGTGAAGATGGACTAGCGGGTTACGAGCAGTACTTC. Amino acids: CASSEDGLAGYEQYF. The chain combines TRBV2 with TRBJ2-7, with 11 bases fitting TRBD2. Per germline, CDR1 SNHLY and CDR2 FYNNEI. With 1 base clipped from V and 4 bases from J, the junction kept 3 bases outside the gene matches. The CDR3 extends over 15 amino acids. The variable domain in full, with the rest retrieved from reference TRBV2 and TRBJ2-7, is EPEVTQTPSHQVTQMGQEVILRCVPISNHLYFYWYRQILGQKVEFLVSFYNNEISEKSEIFDDQFSVERPDGSNFTLKIRSTKLEDSAMYFCASSEDGLAGYEQYFGPGTRLTVT.

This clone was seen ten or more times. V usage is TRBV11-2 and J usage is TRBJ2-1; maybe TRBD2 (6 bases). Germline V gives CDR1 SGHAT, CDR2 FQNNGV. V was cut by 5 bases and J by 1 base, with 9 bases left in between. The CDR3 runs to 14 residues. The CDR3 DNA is TGTGCCAGCAGCGCGGGACTTTCCTACAATGAGCAGTTCTTC. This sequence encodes CASSAGLSYNEQFF. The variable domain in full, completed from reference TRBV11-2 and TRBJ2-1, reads EAGVAQSPRYKIIEKRQSVAFWCNPISGHATLYWYQQILGQGPKLLIQFQNNGVVDDSQLPKDRFSAERLKGVDSTLKIQPAKLEDSAVYLCASSAGLSYNEQFFGPGTRLTVL.

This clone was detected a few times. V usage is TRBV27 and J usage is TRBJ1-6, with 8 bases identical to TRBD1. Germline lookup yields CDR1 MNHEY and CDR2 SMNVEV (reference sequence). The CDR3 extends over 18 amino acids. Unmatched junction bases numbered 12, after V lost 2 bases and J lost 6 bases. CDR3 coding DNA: TGTGCCAGCAGTTTAAGGGGCAGGGGGCGAACACTTAATTCACCCCTCCACTTT. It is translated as CASSLRGRGRTLNSPLHF.

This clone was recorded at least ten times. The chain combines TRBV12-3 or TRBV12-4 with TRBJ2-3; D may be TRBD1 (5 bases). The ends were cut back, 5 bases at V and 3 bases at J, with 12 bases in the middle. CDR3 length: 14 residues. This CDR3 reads CASSPSPGTDTQYF. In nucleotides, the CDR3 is TGTGCCAGCAGTCCTTCGCCAGGGACAGATACGCAGTATTTT.

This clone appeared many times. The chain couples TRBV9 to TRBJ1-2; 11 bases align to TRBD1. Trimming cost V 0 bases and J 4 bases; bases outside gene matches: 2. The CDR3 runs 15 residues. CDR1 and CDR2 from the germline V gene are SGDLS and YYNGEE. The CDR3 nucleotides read TGTGCCAGCAGCGTAGGCGGGACAGGGGGCTATGGCTACACCTTC. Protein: CASSVGGTGGYGYTF.

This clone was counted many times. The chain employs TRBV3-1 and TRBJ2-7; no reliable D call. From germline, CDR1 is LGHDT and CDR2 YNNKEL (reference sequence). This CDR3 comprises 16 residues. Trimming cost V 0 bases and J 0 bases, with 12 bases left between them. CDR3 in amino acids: CASSQEPRPSSYEQYF. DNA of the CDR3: TGTGCCAGCAGCCAAGAACCCAGACCTAGCTCCTACGAGCAGTACTTC.

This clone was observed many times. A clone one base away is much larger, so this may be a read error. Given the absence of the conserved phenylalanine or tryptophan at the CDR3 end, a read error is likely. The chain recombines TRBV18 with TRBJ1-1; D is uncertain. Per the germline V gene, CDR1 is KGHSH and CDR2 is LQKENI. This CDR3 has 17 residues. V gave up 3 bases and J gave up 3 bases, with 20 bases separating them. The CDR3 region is CASSPGPTPFGDTEAFL. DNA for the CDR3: TGTGCCAGCTCACCCGGACCGACCCCGTTTGGGGACACTGAAGCTTTCCTT.

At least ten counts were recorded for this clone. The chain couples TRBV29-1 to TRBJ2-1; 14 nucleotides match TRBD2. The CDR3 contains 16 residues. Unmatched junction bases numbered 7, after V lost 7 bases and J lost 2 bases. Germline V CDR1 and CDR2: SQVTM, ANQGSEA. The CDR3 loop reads CSAPGGLAGAYNEQFF. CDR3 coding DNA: TGCAGCGCCCCCGGGGGACTAGCGGGGGCCTACAATGAGCAGTTCTTC.